A single sample is the source of the 18 T cell receptor beta chains below, sequenced in a study of cytomegalovirus exposure and HLA in healthy donors (dated by TCRdb to about 2017). Library generation was performed with the immunoSEQ multiplex PCR assay. A mixture of 60 forward primers for TCR Vbeta segments and 13 reverse primers for TCR Jbeta segments was used in the multiplex PCR. Imported from immuneACCESS, the table was reduced by TCRdb to in-frame sequences with V and J called. These copies leave out some clones; in studies compared against another copy, an unresolved V gene accounts for under half, and the cause of the remainder is not known. This sample gives 160,000 or so clones in total; about 83% of them show up just once. 0.7% to 1% of the sample is in the top ten clones. The material sequenced was PBMCs. These receptors all stem from a woman aged 30 to 39 in good health and CMV-seronegative.

J is TRBJ2-2 and V is TRBV5-6; TRBD1 might be the D (6 bases). CDR1 and CDR2 (germline): SGHDT, YYEEEE. The CDR3 has 16 amino acids. Trimming took off 1 base at V and 2 bases at J, with 12 bases between the two ends. The CDR3 here is CASSLPGQPNTGELFF. CDR3 bases: TGTGCCAGCAGCTTGCCGGGACAACCAAACACCGGGGAGCTGTTTTTT.

The chain couples TRBV5-1 to TRBJ1-1; no reliable D call. The CDR3 contains 14 residues. V gave up 3 bases and J gave up 2 bases, with 11 bases separating them. Germline V gene lookup returns CDR1 SGHRS and CDR2 YFSETQ. CDR3 in amino acids: CASSSQVTNTEAFF. CDR3 DNA: TGCGCCAGCAGCTCCCAGGTAACCAACACTGAAGCTTTCTTT.

V is TRBV6-5 and J is TRBJ1-1, with D possibly being TRBD1 (5 bases). The CDR3 totals 14 residues. Germline V gives CDR1 MNHEY, CDR2 SVGAGI. The V and J ends lost 2 bases and 1 base respectively, with 8 bases between them. This CDR3 is CASSYPDRNTEAFF. The CDR3 region has the DNA TGTGCCAGCAGTTACCCCGACAGGAACACTGAAGCTTTCTTT.

J is TRBJ2-6 and V is TRBV18, with 8 bases fitting TRBD1. The V gene's germline CDR1 is KGHSH and CDR2 LQKENI. The trim removed 3 bases at V and 2 bases at J, leaving 12 bases unmatched. CDR3 size: 19 residues. CDR3 nucleotide sequence: TGTGCCAGCTCACCGGAAACGGGGCACAGGGGGGCTGGGGCCAACGTCCTGACTTTC. Translation gives CASSPETGHRGAGANVLTF.

This sequence joins TRBV6-1 and TRBJ1-1; unclear D gene. The V gene lost 2 bases and the J gene lost 4 bases, with 11 bases spanning the gap. CDR3 size: 14 residues. Per germline, CDR1 MNHNS and CDR2 SASEGT. For the CDR3, the DNA is TGTGCCAGCAGTGAAATGCGAGAGGTCACTGAAGCTTTCTTT. As protein: CASSEMREVTEAFF.

The table lists this clone with a count of one. The V call is TRBV28, the J call TRBJ2-1; 7 positions agree with TRBD2. The germline V gene encodes CDR1 MDHEN and CDR2 SYDVKM. There are 16 residues in the CDR3. V dropped 6 bases and J dropped 0; count of bases not matched to a gene: 8. CDR3: CASSLQRGSSYNEQFF. In nucleotides, the CDR3 is TGTGCCAGCAGCCTACAGCGGGGAAGCTCCTACAATGAGCAGTTCTTC.

This rearrangement joins TRBV7-3 to TRBJ1-5; 9 bases line up with TRBD1. The CDR3 runs to 15 residues. Germline lookup yields CDR1 SGHTA and CDR2 FQGTGA. V lost 6 bases and J lost 5; bases outside the gene matches: 8. The CDR3 is CASSPTGGDHQPQHF. The CDR3 nucleotides read TGTGCCAGCAGTCCCACAGGGGGCGACCATCAGCCCCAGCATTTT. Full variable domain (rest looked up from reference TRBV7-3 and TRBJ1-5): GAGVSQTPSNKVTEKGKYVELRCDPISGHTALYWYRQSLGQGPEFLIYFQGTGAADDSGLPNDRFFAVRPEGSVSTLKIQRTERGDSAVYLCASSPTGGDHQPQHFGDGTRLSIL.

This clone was seen only once. This sequence joins TRBV18 and TRBJ2-1, with 10 nucleotides matching TRBD2. Germline V gene data show CDR1 as KGHSH and CDR2 as LQKENI. The CDR3 totals 15 residues. V gave up 5 bases and J gave up 4 bases; unmatched junction bases: 5. For the CDR3, the DNA is TGTGCCAGCTCAGAACTAGCGGGGTATTACAATGAGCAGTTCTTC. This sequence encodes CASSELAGYYNEQFF. Complete variable domain (other parts from reference TRBV18 and TRBJ2-1): NAGVMQNPRHLVRRRGQEARLRCSPMKGHSHVYWYRQLPEEGLKFMVYLQKENIIDESGMPKERFSAEFPKEGPSILRIQQVVRGDSAAYFCASSELAGYYNEQFFGPGTRLTVL.

The V and J genes are TRBV28 and TRBJ1-2; TRBD1 matches 7 bases. V gave up 6 bases and J gave up 4 bases; unmatched junction bases: 5. The germline V gene has CDR1 MDHEN and CDR2 SYDVKM. The length of the CDR3 is 13 residues. The CDR3 here is CASSPTGVYGYTF. CDR3 DNA sequence: TGTGCCAGCAGCCCCACAGGGGTCTATGGCTACACCTTC.

J is TRBJ2-1 and V is TRBV5-1; the match to TRBD2 covers 11 bases. The CDR3 loop spans 14 amino acids. CDR1 SGHRS and CDR2 YFSETQ come from the germline V gene. J lost 10 bases, V lost 5 bases, and 8 bases had no gene match. The CDR3 DNA follows: TGCGCCAGCAGACGTACTAGCGGGAGCATAGAGCAGTTCTTC. Its protein is CASRRTSGSIEQFF.

For this clone: This specimen includes other DNA sequences encoding the same CDR3. The genes are TRBV5-4 and TRBJ2-2; 11 bases are shared with TRBD1. There are 15 residues in the CDR3. V shed 5 bases and J 4 bases; nucleotides not matched to a gene: 4. Per germline, CDR1 SGHNT and CDR2 YYREEE (reference sequence). The CDR3 loop is CASSSGTGGTGELFF. DNA of the CDR3: TGTGCCAGCAGTTCCGGGACAGGGGGCACCGGGGAGCTGTTTTTT.

The chain employs TRBV2 and TRBJ2-5; 8 positions agree with TRBD1. The assigned J gene may be wrong: the sequence end matches TRBJ2-7 better. The CDR3 spans 14 residues. CDR1 and CDR2 (germline): SNHLY, FYNNEI. CDR3 region: CASRPGQATYEQYF. The CDR3 DNA reads as TGTGCCAGCAGACCGGGACAGGCTACCTACGAGCAGTACTTC.

The V gene is TRBV6-5, the J gene TRBJ2-3, with a possible D match to TRBD2 (5 bases). V dropped 4 bases and J dropped 6 bases, with 11 bases sitting between them. Germline V gene lookup returns CDR1 MNHEY and CDR2 SVGAGI. The CDR3 is 13 residues long. This CDR3 reads CASSFDEGDTQYF. The CDR3 bases are TGTGCCAGCAGTTTCGACGAGGGCGATACGCAGTATTTT.

The chain carries TRBV7-2 and TRBJ2-2; D gene uncertain. CDR1 is SGHTA, CDR2 FQGNSA, per germline. The CDR3 has 15 residues. V was trimmed by 1 base and J by 4 bases, leaving 10 bases between them. CDR3 in DNA: TGTGCCAGCAGCTTAGTTGCCACTCCCACCGGGGAGCTGTTTTTT. This gives the protein CASSLVATPTGELFF.

The chain has TRBV7-2 and TRBJ1-6, with a tentative D call TRBD1 (6 bases). Germline-derived CDR1 and CDR2 are SGHTA and FQGNSA. The length of the CDR3 is 15 residues. V was pared by 5 bases and J by 4 bases, with 12 bases between. CDR3 DNA sequence: TGTGCCAGCAGCCCCAGCGGACAGTATAATTCACCCCTCCACTTT. Amino acid sequence: CASSPSGQYNSPLHF.

On this clone: Because the CDR3 is missing its conserved closing phenylalanine or tryptophan, this is likely a read error. The chain couples TRBV5-6 to TRBJ2-3; 7 bases agree with TRBD2. Looked up from germline, CDR1 is SGHDT and CDR2 is YYEEEE. This CDR3 has 15 residues. Trimming took 7 bases from V and 2 from J; bases not matched to a gene: 10. DNA for the CDR3: TGTGCCAGCTTCAAAACGGGGGGAAACACAGATACGCAGTATGTT. Its protein is CASFKTGGNTDTQYV.

The V and J genes are TRBV27 and TRBJ2-7; TRBD1 is a possible D gene (6 bases). Trimming removed 5 bases at V and 1 base at J, with 18 bases between. This CDR3 is 16 amino acids long. In germline, CDR1 is MNHEY, CDR2 SMNVEV (reference sequence). This CDR3 reads CASSPRVMTGSYEQYF. Written as DNA, the CDR3 is TGTGCCAGCAGTCCGAGGGTAATGACAGGTTCCTACGAGCAGTACTTC.

The chain carries TRBV10-1 and TRBJ1-1, with 9 nucleotides matching TRBD1. The V gene end was trimmed by 2 bases and the J gene end by 1 base; junction bases not matched to a gene: 2. Per the germline V gene, CDR1 is WNHNN and CDR2 is SYGVQD (reference sequence). The CDR3 spans 15 residues. CDR3 protein: CASSERTGANTEAFF. DNA of the CDR3: TGCGCCAGCAGTGAGAGGACAGGGGCGAACACTGAAGCTTTCTTT.